This entry is about one T cell receptor (beta chain). This entry comes from a study of T-cell reconstitution after alpha-beta-depleted transplantation in children. A TCRbeta library incorporating unique molecular identifiers was prepared. Using its own MiXCR run on the PCR reads, TCRdb lists one record per CDR3 protein. The profile shows 600,000 to 700,000 distinct CDR3 sequences, about 15% of them singletons. This sample comprised PBMCs from the stem cell graft donor, obtained from the stem cell graft. This sequence originates from a human donor who donated a stem cell graft to a child with acute myeloid leukemia.

The CDR3 loop is CATRVDLNTGELFF. The CDR3 nucleotides read TGTGCCACTAGGGTAGACCTGAACACCGGGGAGCTGTTTTTT. The chain links TRBV6-4 to TRBJ2-2; D is ambiguous. There are 14 residues in the CDR3. The V gene lost 10 bases and the J gene lost 1 base, with 13 bases spanning the gap. The germline V gene encodes CDR1 MRHNA and CDR2 SNTAGT.